Detailed here is one TCR beta chain. Its antigen is unknown. In germline, CDR1 is SGHRS, CDR2 YFSETQ. CDR3 length: 12 amino acids. Trimming removed 3 bases from V and 1 base from J, with 4 bases in between. This sample is part of a study of shared clonotypes between healthy human individuals. Study outcomes and limitations: Naive subsets tended to show greater estimated richness than memory subsets. Clonotypes shared by all four sorted-subset donors had higher generation probabilities than non-shared clonotypes.

The donors, all of them Caucasian adults, lived in Nashville, Tennessee. The split of CD4+ cells yielded CD45RA+ naive and CD45RA-negative memory subsets. Assay: immunoSEQ multiplex PCR; the TCRdb copy retains only in-frame clones and omits some. The data show 600,000 to 750,000 clones, over 60% seen once. The genes are TRBV5-1 and TRBJ1-1; D gene unclear. Specimen: memory CD4+ T cells sorted from blood. As for subset: CD45RA-negative fraction. This TCR derives from a woman in her 30s in good health. The chain's CDR3 is CASSSKNTEAFF. The DNA of the CDR3 is TGCGCCAGCAGCTCGAAGAACACTGAAGCTTTCTTT.